The 25 T cell receptor beta chains below come from one sample, sequenced in a study of graft-versus-host responses after intestinal transplantation. Sequencing used immunoSEQ multiplex PCR; TCRdb keeps in-frame clones, though not all of them. The table lists 60,000 to 90,000 clones, roughly 88% of them singletons, with approximately 1.2% in the top ten. Their antigens remain unidentified. This material consisted of unstimulated CD8+ T cells sorted from spleen or lymph node cells, taken before intestinal transplant. Receptors were obtained from a human donor who received an intestinal transplant.

A remark on this clone: At one of its ends the junction is not consistent with the germline gene, which may arise from a read error. The chain recombines TRBV4-2 with TRBJ1-2; the D gene is possibly TRBD1 (5 bases). Per the germline V gene, CDR1 is LGHNA and CDR2 is YNFKEQ. The CDR3 is 13 residues long. The CDR3 region is CASSQGGGGGTDF. CDR3 DNA: TGTGCCAGCAGCCAAGGAGGCGGGGGGGGGACCGACTTC.

The rearrangement uses TRBV4-2 and TRBJ2-3; 7 bases match TRBD2. Germline V lookup: CDR1 LGHNA, CDR2 YNFKEQ. J gave up 5 bases and V 2 bases, and 1 base lay outside the gene matches. CDR3 length equals 13 residues. The DNA for the CDR3 is TGTGCCAGCAGCCAACCGGGGGGAGATACGCAGTATTTT. Residues: CASSQPGGDTQYF.

The chain couples TRBV5-4 to TRBJ2-7; perhaps TRBD1 as D (5 bases). Per the germline V gene, CDR1 is SGHNT and CDR2 is YYREEE (reference sequence). The CDR3 sequence is 13 residues long. V lost 4 bases and J lost 3, with 11 bases in between. The CDR3 sequence is CASSLGQNYEQYF. DNA of the CDR3: TGTGCCAGCAGCCTGGGGCAGAACTACGAGCAGTACTTC. Full variable domain (outside the CDR3, taken from reference TRBV5-4 and TRBJ2-7): ETGVTQSPTHLIKTRGQQVTLRCSSQSGHNTVSWYQQALGQGPQFIFQYYREEENGRGNFPPRFSGLQFPNYSSELNVNALELDDSALYLCASSLGQNYEQYFGPGTRLTVT.

The CDR3 nucleotides read TGTGCCAGCAGTGAATGGGCAGATGGCAATCAGCCCCAGCATTTT. Translated: CASSEWADGNQPQHF. J is TRBJ1-5 and V is TRBV6-1; D call uncertain. V was pared by 2 bases and J by 2 bases, with 10 bases between. This CDR3 is built from 15 residues. Germline V CDR1 and CDR2: MNHNS, SASEGT.

The V call is TRBV29-1, the J call TRBJ2-2, with 7 bases identical to TRBD1. CDR3 length: 13 residues. Germline trimming cut 7 bases from V and 0 bases from J; bases unmatched to any gene: 2. CDR1 and CDR2 from the germline V gene are SQVTM and ANQGSEA. This chain's CDR3 is CSGDSPNTGELFF. CDR3 coding DNA: TGCAGCGGGGACAGTCCGAACACCGGGGAGCTGTTTTTT.

The chain links TRBV5-5 to TRBJ2-7, with 8 nucleotides matching TRBD1. The CDR3 length is 14 residues. Germline V CDR1 and CDR2: SGHKS, YYEKEE (reference sequence). With V trimmed by 0 bases and J by 4 bases, 3 bases remained unmatched. This CDR3 reads CASSLAGQGYEQYF. The CDR3 DNA reads as TGTGCCAGCAGCTTGGCTGGACAGGGATACGAGCAGTACTTC.

The rearrangement links TRBV18 to TRBJ2-7; D is uncertain. Germline lookup yields CDR1 KGHSH and CDR2 LQKENI. Trimming shortened V by 3 bases and J by 0 bases, and 6 bases separated the two germline ends. The CDR3 extends over 13 amino acids. CDR3 loop: CASSPTGSYEQYF. The CDR3 DNA reads TGTGCCAGCTCACCGACGGGCTCCTACGAGCAGTACTTC.

This chain uses TRBV19 with TRBJ2-7, with a tentative D call TRBD2 (5 bases). V lost 8 bases to trimming and J lost 3 bases, with 8 bases between them. Looked up from germline, CDR1 is LNHDA and CDR2 is SQIVND (reference sequence). The CDR3 runs 11 residues. The CDR3 region is CASGSSYEQYF. CDR3 nucleotides: TGTGCCAGTGGGAGCAGCTACGAGCAGTACTTC.

V and J are TRBV9 and TRBJ1-2; a weak D match, TRBD1 (5 bases). Trimming pared 3 bases from V and 2 bases from J, leaving 14 bases between. The germline gives CDR1 SGDLS, CDR2 YYNGEE. The CDR3 contains 15 residues. The DNA of the CDR3 is TGTGCCAGCAGCGCCTTCGGGGGGATAAACTATGGCTACACCTTC. It translates to CASSAFGGINYGYTF.

This chain connects TRBV15 to TRBJ1-1; D is possibly TRBD1 (5 bases). With 2 bases removed from V and 1 base from J, the gap between germline ends came to 11 bases. This CDR3 is built from 15 residues. Germline CDR1 is LNHNV and CDR2 is YYDKDF (reference sequence). The chain's CDR3 is CATSRSRGANTEAFF. The CDR3 DNA is TGTGCCACCAGCAGATCCCGCGGGGCGAACACTGAAGCTTTCTTT. The full variable domain, rest sourced from reference TRBV15 and TRBJ1-1, is DAMVIQNPRYQVTQFGKPVTLSCSQTLNHNVMYWYQQKSSQAPKLLFHYYDKDFNNEADTPDNFQSRRPNTSFCFLDIRSPGLGDTAMYLCATSRSRGANTEAFFGQGTRLTVV.

The chain joins TRBV5-1 to TRBJ1-1, with TRBD1 identical over 9 bases. Germline V lookup: CDR1 SGHRS, CDR2 YFSETQ. The V and J ends lost 0 bases and 4 bases, in that order; junction bases with no gene match: 7. CDR3 size: 16 residues. The CDR3 spells CASSLGHRGRSTEAFF. Written as DNA, the CDR3 is TGCGCCAGCAGCTTGGGCCACAGGGGGCGGAGCACTGAAGCTTTCTTT. Full variable domain (rest looked up from reference TRBV5-1 and TRBJ1-1): KAGVTQTPRYLIKTRGQQVTLSCSPISGHRSVSWYQQTPGQGLQFLFEYFSETQRNKGNFPGRFSGRQFSNSRSEMNVSTLELGDSALYLCASSLGHRGRSTEAFFGQGTRLTVV.

The chain recombines TRBV5-1 with TRBJ2-7; the D gene is possibly TRBD1 (7 bases). This CDR3 comprises 15 residues. Germline CDR1 SGHRS, CDR2 YFSETQ. The V and J ends lost 3 bases and 4 bases respectively, with 17 bases between them. CDR3 sequence (DNA): TGCGCCAGCAGCTGGATGGACAGGAGGGGGTACGAGCAGTACTTC. It codes for CASSWMDRRGYEQYF. The variable domain in full, completed from reference TRBV5-1 and TRBJ2-7, reads KAGVTQTPRYLIKTRGQQVTLSCSPISGHRSVSWYQQTPGQGLQFLFEYFSETQRNKGNFPGRFSGRQFSNSRSEMNVSTLELGDSALYLCASSWMDRRGYEQYFGPGTRLTVT.

The V and J genes are TRBV2 and TRBJ2-7; tentatively, D is TRBD2 (7 bases). V was shortened by 4 bases and J by 0 bases, with 16 bases between the two germline ends. CDR1 and CDR2 from the germline V gene are SNHLY and FYNNEI. The CDR3 contains 16 residues. CDR3 sequence reads: CASSVPRGGSSYEQYF. The CDR3 nucleotides read TGTGCCAGCAGTGTACCAAGGGGGGGGAGCTCCTACGAGCAGTACTTC. The variable domain in full, completed from reference TRBV2 and TRBJ2-7, reads EPEVTQTPSHQVTQMGQEVILRCVPISNHLYFYWYRQILGQKVEFLVSFYNNEISEKSEIFDDQFSVERPDGSNFTLKIRSTKLEDSAMYFCASSVPRGGSSYEQYFGPGTRLTVT.

This rearrangement joins TRBV4-1 to TRBJ1-5; D unclear. The germline gives CDR1 MGHRA, CDR2 YSYEKL. The CDR3 extends over 13 amino acids. The V end was cut by 0 bases, the J end by 6 bases, with 6 bases between. Written as DNA, the CDR3 is TGCGCCAGCAGCCAAGACGCGGGTCAGCCCCAGCATTTT. Translation: CASSQDAGQPQHF.

This sequence joins TRBV19 and TRBJ1-6; no definite D call. The CDR3 spans 16 residues. V lost 3 bases to trimming and J lost 0 bases, with 9 bases between them. Germline CDR1 reads LNHDA; CDR2 reads SQIVND (reference sequence). The CDR3 is CASSISWSSYNSPLHF. CDR3 nucleotide sequence: TGTGCCAGTAGTATTTCGTGGAGCTCCTATAATTCACCCCTCCACTTT.

The gene calls are TRBV21-1 and TRBJ2-7; TRBD1, as called in the table, went unchecked against the DNA. TRBV21-1 is a pseudogene segment. The CDR3 has 13 amino acids. CDR3 protein: CATNWGTEYEQYF. The CDR3 DNA sequence: TGTGCCACCAACTGGGGGACAGAATACGAGCAGTACTTC.

This rearrangement joins TRBV2 to TRBJ2-3; 16 bases are a match to TRBD2. The CDR3 runs to 17 residues. Germline trimming cut 6 bases from V and 4 bases from J; bases unmatched to any gene: 7. The germline gives CDR1 SNHLY, CDR2 FYNNEI. The CDR3 spells CASRPKGLAGGPDTQYF. CDR3 sequence (DNA): TGTGCCAGCAGACCGAAGGGACTAGCGGGGGGGCCAGATACGCAGTATTTT.

This chain uses TRBV27 with TRBJ2-7; 8 bases match TRBD1. The CDR3 loop spans 16 amino acids. Losses at the gene ends were 5 bases for V and 3 bases for J; bases not matched to a gene: 12. Germline assignment: CDR1 MNHEY and CDR2 SMNVEV (reference sequence). CDR3 sequence (DNA): TGTGCCAGCAGTCTTACCTCCGGGACAGGACTCTACGAGCAGTACTTC. Translation: CASSLTSGTGLYEQYF.

J is TRBJ2-7 and V is TRBV13; 9 nucleotides line up with TRBD1. The CDR3 loop spans 15 amino acids. J gave up 3 bases and V 1 base, and 4 bases lay outside the gene matches. CDR1 PRHDT and CDR2 FYEKMQ come from the germline V gene (reference sequence). This CDR3 reads CASSLEGTGFYEQYF. CDR3 coding DNA: TGTGCCAGCAGCTTAGAAGGGACAGGGTTCTACGAGCAGTACTTC.

This clone has just a few counts. The V gene is TRBV4-2, the J gene TRBJ1-4, with 7 bases that match TRBD1. The V and J ends lost 0 bases and 6 bases, in that order; junction bases with no gene match: 4. The CDR3 is made up of 15 amino acids. Germline V gives CDR1 LGHNA, CDR2 YNFKEQ. In nucleotides, the CDR3 is TGTGCCAGCAGCCAAGAATGGACAGGTTATGAAAAACTGTTTTTT. It translates to CASSQEWTGYEKLFF.

This chain uses TRBV13 with TRBJ2-7, with no clear D. V shed 1 base and J shed 4 bases, with 5 bases lying between them. The CDR3 totals 12 residues. CDR1 is PRHDT and CDR2 is FYEKMQ in the germline V gene (reference sequence). Here the CDR3 reads CASSLAPYEQYF. In DNA, the CDR3 is TGTGCCAGCAGCTTAGCCCCTTACGAGCAGTACTTC.

V usage is TRBV5-4 and J usage is TRBJ1-1; D is uncertain. V lost 4 bases to trimming and J lost 0 bases, with 10 bases between them. The CDR3 length is 14 residues. Germline CDR1 SGHNT, CDR2 YYREEE (reference sequence). This chain's CDR3 is CASSPGTLNTEAFF. CDR3 DNA: TGTGCCAGCAGCCCCGGTACCTTGAACACTGAAGCTTTCTTT.

The chain recombines TRBV11-2 with TRBJ2-1, with TRBD2 matching 9 bases. Germline V gives CDR1 SGHAT, CDR2 FQNNGV. J lost 9 bases, V lost 8 bases, and 2 bases had no gene match. The CDR3 sequence is 11 residues long. The CDR3 spells CASLAGIEQFF. CDR3 bases: TGTGCCAGCCTAGCGGGGATTGAGCAGTTCTTC.

The chain is built from TRBV6-1 and TRBJ1-2, with D possibly TRBD1 on 6 matching bases. Trimming left V 2 bases short and J 2 bases short, with 21 bases between. The CDR3 extends over 18 amino acids. CDR1 MNHNS and CDR2 SASEGT come from the germline V gene. CDR3 sequence: CASSEQARGTVLNYGYTF. Written as DNA, the CDR3 is TGTGCCAGCAGTGAACAGGCCAGGGGCACAGTCCTGAACTATGGCTACACCTTC.

This clone has just a few counts. The V call is TRBV5-6, the J call TRBJ1-5, with D hard to call. CDR3 length equals 14 residues. The germline V and J ends were trimmed by 0 bases and 7 bases, with 11 bases remaining between them. The germline V gene has CDR1 SGHDT and CDR2 YYEEEE. This CDR3 is CASSLAAGKQPQHF. In DNA form, the CDR3 reads TGTGCCAGCAGCTTGGCCGCGGGTAAGCAGCCCCAGCATTTT.